The 18 T cell receptor beta chains reported below all come from one sample, sequenced in a study of cytomegalovirus exposure and HLA in healthy donors. It was with 60 Vbeta and 13 Jbeta primers that the PCR ran. Assay: immunoSEQ multiplex PCR; the TCRdb copy retains only in-frame clones and omits some. The sample includes some 120,000 clones, about 80% of them seen just once. Sequencing used PBMCs. These receptors all stem from a male donor in good health and CMV-seronegative.

The chain links TRBV7-6 to TRBJ1-1; D uncertain. The CDR3 extends over 14 amino acids. Germline-derived CDR1 and CDR2 are SGHVS and FNYEAQ. With 4 bases removed from V and 0 bases from J, the gap between germline ends came to 9 bases. The CDR3: CASSSGLMNTEAFF. The CDR3 bases are TGTGCCAGCAGCTCAGGTTTAATGAACACTGAAGCTTTCTTT.

The CDR3 sequence: CASVGQVYSNQPQHF. The CDR3 bases are TGTGCCAGTGTCGGACAGGTTTATAGCAATCAGCCCCAGCATTTT. The J gene is TRBJ1-5, the V gene TRBV19, with TRBD1 identical over 7 bases. The germline V gene encodes CDR1 LNHDA and CDR2 SQIVND (reference sequence). The CDR3 has 15 residues. Losses at the gene ends were 8 bases for V and 0 bases for J; bases not matched to a gene: 7.

This chain links TRBV5-4 with TRBJ2-7; the match to TRBD1 covers 7 bases. CDR1 SGHNT and CDR2 YYREEE come from the germline V gene (reference sequence). The CDR3 is 16 amino acids. The ends lost 3 bases at V and 6 bases at J; junction bases unmatched: 15. Here the CDR3 DNA reads TGTGCCAGCAGCTCCCGCCGGGTAGGGGGCAACTCCGAGCAGTACTTC. Its protein product is CASSSRRVGGNSEQYF.

The V and J genes are TRBV29-1 and TRBJ2-7; D is uncertain. The CDR3 runs 12 residues. Germline V lookup: CDR1 SQVTM, CDR2 ANQGSEA. The V and J ends lost 5 bases and 3 bases respectively, with 11 bases between them. In DNA form, the CDR3 reads TGCAGCGTTACCTCGCCGGTCTACGAGCAGTACTTC. Residues: CSVTSPVYEQYF.

V is TRBV19 and J is TRBJ1-1; no clear D gene. Trimming left V 4 bases short and J 3 bases short, with 9 bases between. Germline-derived CDR1 and CDR2 are LNHDA and SQIVND (reference sequence). CDR3 length: 13 residues. As DNA, the CDR3 is TGTGCCAGTAGTAGACAACAGTACACTGAAGCTTTCTTT. Its protein product is CASSRQQYTEAFF.

The chain joins TRBV30 to TRBJ1-5; D may be TRBD1 (6 bases). Germline V gene data show CDR1 as GTSNPN and CDR2 as SVGIG (reference sequence). CDR3 length: 15 residues. Between the trimmed V and J ends, which lost 0 bases and 1 base, there was a span of 10 bases. CDR3 amino acids: CAWSVGQGSNQPQHF. DNA for the CDR3: TGTGCCTGGAGTGTAGGCCAGGGGAGCAATCAGCCCCAGCATTTT.

V gene TRBV4-1 combines with J gene TRBJ2-1; TRBD2 aligns across 9 bases. The V gene's germline CDR1 is MGHRA and CDR2 YSYEKL. Trimming took 3 bases from V and 9 from J; bases not matched to a gene: 3. The CDR3 totals 13 residues. CDR3 sequence (DNA): TGCGCCAGCAGCCAGGGACTAGCAGTTGAGCAGTTCTTC. Translation: CASSQGLAVEQFF.

The gene calls are TRBV5-5 and TRBJ1-5, with D maybe TRBD1 (6 bases). Germline-derived CDR1 and CDR2 are SGHKS and YYEKEE (reference sequence). The ends were cut back, 4 bases at V and 3 bases at J, with 14 bases in the middle. The CDR3 loop spans 15 amino acids. The CDR3 region is CASSLTQGFNQPQHF. In DNA form, the CDR3 reads TGTGCCAGCAGCCTGACACAGGGTTTCAATCAGCCCCAGCATTTT.

This chain connects TRBV7-2 to TRBJ2-7; 12 bases fit TRBD2. Germline V gene sequence: CDR1 SGHTA, CDR2 FQGNSA. Trimming took 5 bases from V and 6 from J; bases not matched to a gene: 8. This CDR3 region has 15 residues. CDR3 in DNA: TGTGCCAGCAGCCCGCGGACTAGCGGGGCCGTCGAGCAGTACTTC. Translation: CASSPRTSGAVEQYF.

The chain joins TRBV5-1 to TRBJ2-1; 8 positions match TRBD1. Trimming took 4 bases from V and 6 from J; bases not matched to a gene: 9. Germline values: CDR1 SGHRS, CDR2 YFSETQ. This CDR3 spans 15 amino acids. The CDR3: CASSLGQGMSNEQFF. CDR3 DNA sequence: TGCGCCAGCAGCCTCGGACAGGGTATGAGCAATGAGCAGTTCTTC.

The chain employs TRBV18 and TRBJ2-5; 8 nucleotides agree with TRBD2. The DNA end is more similar to TRBJ2-7, so the J call may be wrong. Germline V CDR1 and CDR2: KGHSH, LQKENI. The CDR3 is made up of 15 amino acids. The CDR3 here is CASSPEAGGPYEQYF. CDR3 in DNA: TGTGCCAGCTCACCGGAGGCGGGGGGCCCTTACGAGCAGTACTTC.

CDR3 nucleotides: TGCAGCGTTGATACTTCGGCGGAGAACACTGAAGCTTTCTTT. Residues: CSVDTSAENTEAFF. V usage is TRBV29-1 and J usage is TRBJ1-1; D gene ambiguous. CDR1 is SQVTM and CDR2 is ANQGSEA in the germline V gene. The CDR3 extends over 14 amino acids. V dropped 3 bases and J dropped 1 base, with 12 bases sitting between them. Filled out from reference TRBV29-1 and TRBJ1-1, the complete variable domain reads SAVISQKPSRDICQRGTSLTIQCQVDSQVTMMFWYRQQPGQSLTLIATANQGSEATYESGFVIDKFPISRPNLTFSTLTVSNMSPEDSSIYLCSVDTSAENTEAFFGQGTRLTVV.

For this clone: No conserved phenylalanine or tryptophan is present at the end of the CDR3, so a read error is the likely explanation. The chain uses TRBV7-8 and TRBJ1-6; the D is unclear. This CDR3 is 15 amino acids long. Trimming left V 2 bases short and J 5 bases short, with 10 bases between. Looked up from germline, CDR1 is SGHVS and CDR2 is FQNEAQ. The CDR3 protein is CASSLSRTDNSPLHS. As DNA, the CDR3 is TGTGCCAGCAGCTTATCCCGCACAGATAATTCACCCCTCCACTCT.

This clone was counted a few times. The V call is TRBV5-6, the J call TRBJ2-4, with 8 nucleotides matching TRBD1. In germline, CDR1 is SGHDT, CDR2 YYEEEE. The CDR3 contains 15 residues. V shed 0 bases and J 9 bases; nucleotides not matched to a gene: 8. The CDR3 DNA reads as TGTGCCAGCAGCTTGGGACAGGGGAGTTTCGGCATTCAGTACTTC. Its translation is CASSLGQGSFGIQYF.

This clone was picked up one time. The chain employs TRBV10-1 and TRBJ1-1; D perhaps matches TRBD1 (6 bases). The V gene's germline CDR1 is WNHNN and CDR2 SYGVQD (reference sequence). The CDR3 is 13 amino acids. The V end was cut by 8 bases, the J end by 5 bases, with 15 bases between. CDR3 in amino acids: CASALTGTTEAFF. The CDR3 DNA reads as TGCGCCAGCGCGCTTACCGGGACAACTGAAGCTTTCTTT.

V is TRBV19 and J is TRBJ1-2; no reliable D call. The CDR3 sequence is 11 residues long. Trimming stripped 5 bases from V and 8 bases from J, with 9 bases between. CDR1 is LNHDA and CDR2 is SQIVND in the germline V gene (reference sequence). The CDR3 sequence: CASSLGPGYTF. CDR3 nucleotide sequence: TGTGCCAGTAGTCTTGGGCCCGGCTACACCTTC.

V gene TRBV2 combines with J gene TRBJ1-2; D gene ambiguous. Germline V gene lookup returns CDR1 SNHLY and CDR2 FYNNEI. This CDR3 comprises 17 residues. The V end lost 5 bases, the J end lost 1 base, and 20 bases lay between the germline ends. Here the CDR3 reads CASSSPGFTPFNYGYTF. CDR3 nucleotide sequence: TGTGCCAGCAGTAGTCCGGGGTTTACACCTTTTAACTATGGCTACACCTTC.

The V call is TRBV28, the J call TRBJ1-1, with D possibly matching TRBD1 (5 bases). The CDR3 sequence is 14 residues long. Trimming removed 8 bases from V and 1 base from J, with 14 bases in between. Germline CDR1 reads MDHEN; CDR2 reads SYDVKM. Written as DNA, the CDR3 is TGTGCCAGCCTACCGACAGTGCCGAACACTGAAGCTTTCTTT. It specifies CASLPTVPNTEAFF.